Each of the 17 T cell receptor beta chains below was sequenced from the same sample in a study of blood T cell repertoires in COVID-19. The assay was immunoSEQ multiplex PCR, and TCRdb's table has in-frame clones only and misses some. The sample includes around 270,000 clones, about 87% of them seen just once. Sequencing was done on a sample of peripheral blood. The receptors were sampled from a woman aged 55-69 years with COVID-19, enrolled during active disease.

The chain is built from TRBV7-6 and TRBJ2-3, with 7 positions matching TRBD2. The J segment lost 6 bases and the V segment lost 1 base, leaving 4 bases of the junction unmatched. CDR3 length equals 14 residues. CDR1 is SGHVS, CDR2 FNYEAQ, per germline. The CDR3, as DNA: TGTGCCAGCAGCTTAGAGGGAGGGATTGATACGCAGTATTTT. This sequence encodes CASSLEGGIDTQYF.

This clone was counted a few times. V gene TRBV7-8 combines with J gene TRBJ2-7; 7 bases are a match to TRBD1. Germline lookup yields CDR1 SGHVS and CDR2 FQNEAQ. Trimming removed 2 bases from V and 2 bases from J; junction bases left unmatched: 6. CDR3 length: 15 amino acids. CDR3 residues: CASSLTGRGTYEQYF. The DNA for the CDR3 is TGTGCCAGCAGCTTAACGGGCAGGGGGACCTACGAGCAGTACTTC.

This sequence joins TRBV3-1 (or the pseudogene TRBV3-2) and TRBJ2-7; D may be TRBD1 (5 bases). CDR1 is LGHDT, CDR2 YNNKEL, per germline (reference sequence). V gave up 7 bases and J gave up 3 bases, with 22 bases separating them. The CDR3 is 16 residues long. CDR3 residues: CASTPLSGRVFYEQYF. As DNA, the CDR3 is TGTGCCAGCACCCCATTGTCGGGCAGGGTGTTCTACGAGCAGTACTTC.

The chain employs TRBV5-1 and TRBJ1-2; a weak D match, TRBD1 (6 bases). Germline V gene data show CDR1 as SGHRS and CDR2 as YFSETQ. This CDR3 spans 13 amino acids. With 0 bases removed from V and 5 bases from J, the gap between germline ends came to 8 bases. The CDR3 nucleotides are TGCGCCAGCAGCTTGGGTACAGGGTATGGCTACACCTTC. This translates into CASSLGTGYGYTF.

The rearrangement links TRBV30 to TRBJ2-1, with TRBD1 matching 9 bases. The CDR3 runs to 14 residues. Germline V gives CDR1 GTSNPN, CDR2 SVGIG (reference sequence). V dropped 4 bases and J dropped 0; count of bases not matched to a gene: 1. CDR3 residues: CAWTTGGSYNEQFF. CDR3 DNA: TGTGCCTGGACGACAGGGGGCTCCTACAATGAGCAGTTCTTC.

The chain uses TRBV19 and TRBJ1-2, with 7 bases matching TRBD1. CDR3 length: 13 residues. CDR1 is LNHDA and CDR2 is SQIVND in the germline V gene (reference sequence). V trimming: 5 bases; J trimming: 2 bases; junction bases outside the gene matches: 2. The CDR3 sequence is CASSPRGNYGYTF. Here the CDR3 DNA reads TGTGCCAGTAGTCCCAGGGGGAACTATGGCTACACCTTC.

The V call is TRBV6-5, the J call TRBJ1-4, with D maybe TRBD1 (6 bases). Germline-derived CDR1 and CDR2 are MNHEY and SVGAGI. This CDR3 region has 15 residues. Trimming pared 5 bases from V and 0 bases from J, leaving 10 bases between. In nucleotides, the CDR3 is TGTGCCAGCAGTCGGACAGAACCAACTAATGAAAAACTGTTTTTT. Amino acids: CASSRTEPTNEKLFF.

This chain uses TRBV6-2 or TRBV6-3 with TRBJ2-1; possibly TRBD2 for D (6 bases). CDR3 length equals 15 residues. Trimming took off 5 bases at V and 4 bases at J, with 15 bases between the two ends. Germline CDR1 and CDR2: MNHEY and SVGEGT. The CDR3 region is CASSPGASAYNEQFF. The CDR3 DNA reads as TGTGCCAGCAGTCCCGGGGCTAGCGCGTACAATGAGCAGTTCTTC.

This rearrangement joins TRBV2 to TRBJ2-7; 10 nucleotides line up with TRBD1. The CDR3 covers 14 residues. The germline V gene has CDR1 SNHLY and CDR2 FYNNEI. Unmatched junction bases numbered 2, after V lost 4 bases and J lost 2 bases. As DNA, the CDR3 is TGTGCCAGCAGTGGGGACAGGGGAGCCTACGAGCAGTACTTC. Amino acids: CASSGDRGAYEQYF.

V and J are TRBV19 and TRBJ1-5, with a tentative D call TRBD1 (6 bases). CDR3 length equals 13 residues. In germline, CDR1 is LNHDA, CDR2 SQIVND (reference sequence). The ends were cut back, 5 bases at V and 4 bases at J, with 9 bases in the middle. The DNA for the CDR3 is TGTGCCAGTAGTGAGCAGGGGAATCAGCCCCAGCATTTT. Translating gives CASSEQGNQPQHF.

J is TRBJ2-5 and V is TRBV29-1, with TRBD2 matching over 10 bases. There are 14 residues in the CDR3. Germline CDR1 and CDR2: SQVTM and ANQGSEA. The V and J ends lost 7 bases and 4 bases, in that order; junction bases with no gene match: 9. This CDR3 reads CSAQTSGLGETQYF. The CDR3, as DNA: TGCAGCGCCCAGACTAGCGGGTTGGGAGAGACCCAGTACTTC.

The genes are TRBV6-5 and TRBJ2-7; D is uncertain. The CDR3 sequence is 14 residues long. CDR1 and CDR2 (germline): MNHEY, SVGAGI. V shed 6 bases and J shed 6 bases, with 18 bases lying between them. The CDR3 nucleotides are TGTGCCAGCAGACCTATCGCGACCCGCGGCGAGCAGTACTTC. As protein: CASRPIATRGEQYF.

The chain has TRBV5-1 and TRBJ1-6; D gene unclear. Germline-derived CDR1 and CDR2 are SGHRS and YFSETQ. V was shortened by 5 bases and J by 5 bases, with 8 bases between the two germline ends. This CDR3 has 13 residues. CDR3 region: CASRADDNSPLHF. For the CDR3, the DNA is TGCGCCAGCAGGGCTGATGATAATTCACCCCTCCACTTT.

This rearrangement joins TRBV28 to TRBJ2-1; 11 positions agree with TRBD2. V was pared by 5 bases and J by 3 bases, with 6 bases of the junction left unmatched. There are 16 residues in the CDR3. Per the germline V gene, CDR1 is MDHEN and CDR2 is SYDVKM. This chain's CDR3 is CASSRGTSGYYNEQFF. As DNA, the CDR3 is TGTGCCAGCAGTCGTGGGACTAGCGGTTACTACAATGAGCAGTTCTTC. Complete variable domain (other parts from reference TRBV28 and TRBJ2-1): DVKVTQSSRYLVKRTGEKVFLECVQDMDHENMFWYRQDPGLGLRLIYFSYDVKMKEKGDIPEGYSVSREKKERFSLILESASTNQTSMYLCASSRGTSGYYNEQFFGPGTRLTVL.

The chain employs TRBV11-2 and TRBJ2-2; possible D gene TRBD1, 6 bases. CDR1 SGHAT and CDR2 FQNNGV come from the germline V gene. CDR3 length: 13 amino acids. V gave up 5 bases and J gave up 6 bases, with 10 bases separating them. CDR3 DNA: TGTGCCAGCAGCAAACAGGGTGCCGGGGAGCTGTTTTTT. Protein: CASSKQGAGELFF.

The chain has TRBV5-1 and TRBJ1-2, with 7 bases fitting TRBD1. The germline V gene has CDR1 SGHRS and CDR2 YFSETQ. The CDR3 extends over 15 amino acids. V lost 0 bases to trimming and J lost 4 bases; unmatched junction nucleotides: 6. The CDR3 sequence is CASSLEVTGPYGYTF. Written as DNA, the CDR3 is TGCGCCAGCAGCTTGGAGGTGACAGGGCCCTATGGCTACACCTTC.

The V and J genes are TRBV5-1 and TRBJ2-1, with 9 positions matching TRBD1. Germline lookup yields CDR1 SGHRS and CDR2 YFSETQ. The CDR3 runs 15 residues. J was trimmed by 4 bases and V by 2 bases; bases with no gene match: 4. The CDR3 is CASSFRDRAYNEQFF. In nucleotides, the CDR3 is TGCGCCAGCAGCTTCCGGGACAGGGCATACAATGAGCAGTTCTTC.